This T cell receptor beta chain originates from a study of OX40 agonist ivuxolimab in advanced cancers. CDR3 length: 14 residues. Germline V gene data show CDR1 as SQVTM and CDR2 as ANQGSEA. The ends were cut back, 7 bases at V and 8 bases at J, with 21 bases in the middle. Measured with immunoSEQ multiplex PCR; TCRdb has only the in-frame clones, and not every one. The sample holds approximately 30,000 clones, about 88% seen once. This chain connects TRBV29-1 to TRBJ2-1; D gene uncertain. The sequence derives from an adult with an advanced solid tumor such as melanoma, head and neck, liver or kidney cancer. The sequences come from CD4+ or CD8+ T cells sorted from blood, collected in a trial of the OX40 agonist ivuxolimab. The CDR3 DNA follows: TGCAGCGCTGGACCCTACGGGCTCCGCGATGAGCAGTTCTTC. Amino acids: CSAGPYGLRDEQFF.